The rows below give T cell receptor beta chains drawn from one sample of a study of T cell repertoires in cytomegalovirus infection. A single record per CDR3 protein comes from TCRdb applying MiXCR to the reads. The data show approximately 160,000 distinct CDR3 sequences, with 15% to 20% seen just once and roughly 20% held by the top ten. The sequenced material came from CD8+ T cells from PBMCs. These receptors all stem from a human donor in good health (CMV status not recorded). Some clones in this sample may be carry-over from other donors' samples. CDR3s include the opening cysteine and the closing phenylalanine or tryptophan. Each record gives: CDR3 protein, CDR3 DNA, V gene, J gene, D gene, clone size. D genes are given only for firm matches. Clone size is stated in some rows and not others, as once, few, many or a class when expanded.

CASTVESEAFF	TGCGCCAGCACAGTGGAGTCTGAAGCTTTCTTT	TRBV10-2	TRBJ1-1	.	few
CASSYPERGAFF	TGTGCCAGCAGTTACCCCGAGAGGGGGGCTTTCTTT	TRBV6-2/TRBV6-3	TRBJ1-1	.	medium-sized
CASSTGPGANVLTF	TGTGCCAGCAGCACGGGGCCTGGGGCCAACGTCCTGACTTTC	TRBV6-2/TRBV6-3	TRBJ2-6	.	.
CASSFVKGPYEQYF	TGTGCCAGCAGTTTTGTGAAGGGGCCTTACGAGCAGTACTTC	TRBV6-2/TRBV6-3	TRBJ2-7	.	few
CASSTSLAGGVVEQFF	TGCGCCAGCAGCACTTCACTAGCGGGAGGGGTAGTAGAGCAGTTCTTC	TRBV10-1	TRBJ2-1	TRBD2	.
CSVVGRGSLVGDNEQFF	TGCAGCGTTGTTGGGCGGGGCAGCCTGGTGGGAGACAATGAGCAGTTCTTC	TRBV29-1	TRBJ2-1	.	.
CASSYSGRGDTQYF	TGTGCCAGCAGTTATAGCGGGAGAGGAGATACGCAGTATTTT	TRBV12-3/TRBV12-4	TRBJ2-3	TRBD2	.
CASSQRAGKQETQYF	TGTGCCAGCAGCCAACGAGCGGGGAAACAAGAGACCCAGTACTTC	TRBV7-2	TRBJ2-5	TRBD2	few
CASSFSRTGANVLTF	TGTGCCAGCAGCTTCTCTAGAACCGGGGCCAACGTCCTGACTTTC	TRBV7-8	TRBJ2-6	.	many
CASSPFIGQYF	TGTGCCAGCAGCCCTTTTATAGGGCAGTATTTT	TRBV28	TRBJ2-3	.	few
CASSSGGDNEQFF	TGTGCCAGCAGTTCGGGGGGCGACAATGAGCAGTTCTTC	TRBV6-2/TRBV6-3	TRBJ2-1	.	.
CASSPTGPYEQYF	TGTGCCAGCAGCCCTACAGGGCCATACGAGCAGTACTTC	TRBV28	TRBJ2-7	.	.
CASSPSALSGTLLF	TGTGCCAGCAGTCCATCCGCCCTCTCCGGGACTCTACTCTTC	TRBV27	TRBJ2-7	.	few
CASSQGQGRDEQYF	TGCGCCAGCAGCCAAGGACAGGGAAGGGATGAGCAGTACTTC	TRBV4-3	TRBJ2-7	TRBD1	few
CASSLAGPGYTF	TGTGCCAGCAGCTTAGCCGGCCCCGGCTACACCTTC	TRBV7-9	TRBJ1-2	.	.
CASSITGGGGTGELFF	TGTGCCAGCAGCATAACAGGGGGAGGGGGAACCGGGGAGCTGTTTTTT	TRBV7-8	TRBJ2-2	.	.
CASSPYTTGELFF	TGTGCCAGCAGTCCCTATACCACCGGGGAGCTGTTTTTT	TRBV27	TRBJ2-2	.	few
CASSHDRTLSYEQYF	TGTGCCAGCAGCCATGACAGGACCCTCTCCTACGAGCAGTACTTC	TRBV11-2	TRBJ2-7	.	few
CASSMSGRRNEQFF	TGTGCCAGTAGTATGTCGGGCAGACGGAATGAGCAGTTCTTC	TRBV19	TRBJ2-1	.	once
CATSDRGLAAWDTQYF	TGTGCCACCAGTGACCGTGGACTAGCGGCATGGGATACGCAGTATTTT	TRBV24-1	TRBJ2-3	TRBD2	.
CASTSTQGANTEAFF	TGTGCCAGTACCTCTACACAGGGGGCGAACACTGAAGCTTTCTTT	TRBV19	TRBJ1-1	TRBD1	few
CASSEVGSGTGELFF	TGTGCCAGCAGTGAGGTGGGAAGTGGCACCGGGGAGCTGTTTTTT	TRBV6-1	TRBJ2-2	.	few
CASSLDWSGQREHEQFF	TGTGCCAGCAGCTTAGATTGGTCAGGGCAGCGGGAACATGAGCAGTTCTTC	TRBV7-2	TRBJ2-1	TRBD2	few
CASSSLKEYF	TGTGCCAGCAGCTCATTAAAAGAGTACTTC	TRBV7-4	TRBJ2-7	.	few
CASSTGQANFGEQFF	TGTGCCAGCAGCACAGGACAGGCAAACTTTGGGGAGCAGTTCTTC	TRBV7-9	TRBJ2-1	TRBD1	few
CASSLEARDADTQYF	TGTGCCAGCAGCTTAGAAGCGCGAGACGCAGATACGCAGTATTTT	TRBV7-2	TRBJ2-3	.	few
CASSYVGPPAGEQFF	TGTGCCAGCAGTTACGTCGGGCCCCCAGCGGGTGAGCAGTTCTTC	TRBV6-2/TRBV6-3	TRBJ2-1	.	few
CASSLGAWGYEQYF	TGTGCCAGCAGCTTAGGAGCCTGGGGCTACGAGCAGTACTTC	TRBV11-2	TRBJ2-7	.	few
CASSLEASMSYGYTF	TGTGCCAGCAGTTTAGAGGCCAGTATGAGCTATGGCTACACCTTC	TRBV28	TRBJ1-2	.	many
CAIRESGQETQYF	TGTGCCATCCGGGAATCCGGTCAAGAGACCCAGTACTTC	TRBV28	TRBJ2-5	.	once
CASSPWRSGANVLTF	TGTGCCAGCAGCCCGTGGCGCTCTGGGGCCAACGTCCTGACTTTC	TRBV7-2	TRBJ2-6	.	few
CASSPDGLAGDRLIGETQYF	TGTGCCAGCAGTCCGGACGGACTAGCGGGAGATCGTCTTATCGGAGAGACCCAGTACTTC	TRBV28	TRBJ2-5	TRBD2	few
CACSEALTSGRDEQYF	TGTGCCTGCAGTGAAGCCTTAACTAGCGGCCGTGACGAGCAGTACTTC	TRBV2	TRBJ2-7	TRBD2	.
CASSLSGSIDTQYF	TGTGCCAGCAGTTTAAGTGGGAGCATAGATACGCAGTATTTT	TRBV28	TRBJ2-3	.	.
CSARDGNTEAFF	TGCAGTGCTAGGGACGGGAACACTGAAGCTTTCTTT	TRBV20-1	TRBJ1-1	.	.
CASSSGNSNQPQHF	TGTGCCAGCAGTTCGGGAAATAGCAATCAGCCCCAGCATTTT	TRBV12-3/TRBV12-4	TRBJ1-5	.	.
CATYRVPNEQYF	TGTGCCACCTACAGGGTCCCCAACGAGCAGTACTTC	TRBV7-9	TRBJ2-7	.	.
CASTGGASRYNEQFF	TGTGCCAGCACCGGAGGAGCTAGCCGCTACAATGAGCAGTTCTTC	TRBV28	TRBJ2-1	.	once
CASSLGVSTNEKLFF	TGCGCCAGCAGCCTAGGGGTTTCAACTAATGAAAAACTGTTTTTT	TRBV4-1	TRBJ1-4	.	few
CASSYSSSTGASTDTQYF	TGTGCCAGCAGTTACTCGAGTAGTACAGGGGCATCCACAGATACGCAGTATTTT	TRBV6-2/TRBV6-3	TRBJ2-3	TRBD1	few
CASSLPSNTAALDNEQFF	TGTGCCAGCAGCTTACCATCAAACACGGCAGCTTTGGACAATGAGCAGTTCTTC	TRBV7-9	TRBJ2-1	.	.
CASSFRETQYF	TGTGCCAGCAGCTTCCGAGAGACCCAGTACTTC	TRBV7-2	TRBJ2-5	.	many
CASSSGQGREQYF	TGTGCCAGCAGCTCGGGACAGGGGAGAGAGCAGTACTTC	TRBV7-3	TRBJ2-7	TRBD1	few
CASSLDLNFKGETQYF	TGTGCCAGCAGCTTAGATCTTAACTTTAAGGGGGAGACCCAGTACTTC	TRBV11-2	TRBJ2-5	.	.
CASSPSGGGNQPQHF	TGTGCCAGCAGCCCCAGTGGAGGGGGCAATCAGCCCCAGCATTTT	TRBV7-9	TRBJ1-5	.	.
CASSWGVTDTQYF	TGTGCCAGCAGCTGGGGGGTCACAGATACGCAGTATTTT	TRBV7-8	TRBJ2-3	.	few
CASSLGSQPQHF	TGTGCCAGCAGCTTAGGGAGTCAGCCCCAGCATTTT	TRBV7-9	TRBJ1-5	.	many
CASSGEGGAYGYTF	TGTGCCAGCAGCGGGGAGGGGGGCGCCTATGGCTACACCTTC	TRBV7-9	TRBJ1-2	.	few
CASSLALASREAFF	TGTGCCAGCAGCTTAGCGCTTGCCAGCCGTGAAGCTTTCTTT	TRBV7-9	TRBJ1-1	.	few